The 7 T cell receptor beta chains presented below share a single source sample, sequenced in a study of shared T cell receptors in the human thymus. The assay was immunoSEQ multiplex PCR, and TCRdb's table has in-frame clones only and misses some. The data show roughly 700,000 clones, approximately 87% seen once. The data were also submitted as part of a second study, on human thymus T cells.

Sample: thymocytes. These receptors were taken from a boy in the first two years of life with a congenital heart defect.

This clone is a singleton in its sample. The chain employs TRBV6-6 and TRBJ2-1; 9 bases agree with TRBD2. The CDR3 totals 13 residues. Trimming cost V 8 bases and J 8 bases; bases outside gene matches: 7. The germline V gene encodes CDR1 MNHNY and CDR2 SVGAGI (reference sequence). For the CDR3, the DNA is TGTGCCAGCGGAATAGCGGGAGAAGATGAGCAGTTCTTC. Translated: CASGIAGEDEQFF.

This chain links TRBV19 with TRBJ2-1, with 13 bases lining up with TRBD2. This CDR3 spans 15 amino acids. Germline loops: CDR1 LNHDA, CDR2 SQIVND (reference sequence). The V and J ends lost 7 bases and 3 bases, in that order; junction bases with no gene match: 3. Written as DNA, the CDR3 is TGTGCCAGTACCTGGACTAGCGGGAGCTACAATGAGCAGTTCTTC. The encoded protein is CASTWTSGSYNEQFF.

This chain links TRBV30 with TRBJ2-5; 7 nucleotides line up with TRBD1. V trimming: 2 bases; J trimming: 0 bases; junction bases outside the gene matches: 9. CDR1 and CDR2 from the germline V gene are GTSNPN and SVGIG (reference sequence). The CDR3 consists of 16 residues. This chain's CDR3 is CAWSTTGSEYQETQYF. The CDR3 DNA follows: TGTGCCTGGAGTACGACAGGGTCTGAGTACCAAGAGACCCAGTACTTC.

The chain uses TRBV5-4 and TRBJ2-1; 14 nucleotides align to TRBD2. Germline trimming cut 0 bases from V and 4 bases from J; bases unmatched to any gene: 12. The length of the CDR3 is 20 residues. CDR1 SGHNT and CDR2 YYREEE come from the germline V gene (reference sequence). CDR3 sequence: CASSLGSPGLAGEGYNEQFF. The CDR3 DNA reads as TGTGCCAGCAGCTTGGGGTCCCCGGGACTAGCGGGAGAGGGTTACAATGAGCAGTTCTTC.

This chain connects TRBV10-1 to TRBJ1-3; 9 bases are shared with TRBD1. The length of the CDR3 is 15 residues. CDR1 WNHNN and CDR2 SYGVQD come from the germline V gene (reference sequence). V lost 8 bases and J lost 3; bases outside the gene matches: 8. CDR3 in DNA: TGCGCCAGCCGCGGACAGGGGAACGGTGGAAACACCATATATTTT. Its protein product is CASRGQGNGGNTIYF.

The rearrangement links TRBV27 to TRBJ2-5; no clear D gene. This CDR3 has 14 amino acids. V gave up 5 bases and J gave up 4 bases, with 14 bases separating them. The germline CDR1 and CDR2 sequences are MNHEY and SMNVEV (reference sequence). The CDR3 bases are TGTGCCAGCAGTATCACAGAACACTTAGAGACCCAGTACTTC. Its protein product is CASSITEHLETQYF.

Details on this clone: Other DNA sequences within the sample encode an identical CDR3. This chain connects TRBV5-6 to TRBJ2-7, with TRBD2 matching over 10 bases. The CDR3 covers 16 residues. In germline, CDR1 is SGHDT, CDR2 YYEEEE. J lost 3 bases, V lost 0 bases, and 6 bases had no gene match. DNA of the CDR3: TGTGCCAGCAGCTTGGTCGGCCTAGCGGGGGACTACGAGCAGTACTTC. Translation: CASSLVGLAGDYEQYF.